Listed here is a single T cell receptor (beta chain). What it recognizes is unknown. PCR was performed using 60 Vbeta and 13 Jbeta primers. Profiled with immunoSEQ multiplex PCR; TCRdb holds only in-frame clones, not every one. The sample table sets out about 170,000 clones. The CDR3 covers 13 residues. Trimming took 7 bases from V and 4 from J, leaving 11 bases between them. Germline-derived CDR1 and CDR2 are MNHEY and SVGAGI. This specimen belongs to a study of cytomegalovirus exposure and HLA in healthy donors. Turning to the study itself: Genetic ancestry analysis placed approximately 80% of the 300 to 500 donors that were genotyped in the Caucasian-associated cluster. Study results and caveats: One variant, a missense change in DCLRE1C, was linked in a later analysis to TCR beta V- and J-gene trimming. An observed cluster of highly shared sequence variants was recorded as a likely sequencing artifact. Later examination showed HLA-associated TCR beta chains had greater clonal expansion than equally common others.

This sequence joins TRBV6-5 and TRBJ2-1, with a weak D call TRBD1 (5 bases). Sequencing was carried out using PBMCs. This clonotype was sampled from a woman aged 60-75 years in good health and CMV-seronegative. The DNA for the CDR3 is TGTGCCAGCACCCTGGGGCCTTACAATGAGCAGTTCTTC. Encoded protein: CASTLGPYNEQFF.